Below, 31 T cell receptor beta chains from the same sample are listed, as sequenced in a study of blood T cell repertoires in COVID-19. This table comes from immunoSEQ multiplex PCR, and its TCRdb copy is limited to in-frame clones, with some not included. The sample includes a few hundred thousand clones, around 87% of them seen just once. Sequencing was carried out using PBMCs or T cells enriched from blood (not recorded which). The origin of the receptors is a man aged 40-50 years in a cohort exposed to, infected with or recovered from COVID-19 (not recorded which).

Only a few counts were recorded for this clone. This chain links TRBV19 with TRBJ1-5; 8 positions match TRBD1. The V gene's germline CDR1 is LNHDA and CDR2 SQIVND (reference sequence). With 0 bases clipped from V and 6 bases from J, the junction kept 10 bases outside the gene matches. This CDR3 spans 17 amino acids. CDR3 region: CASSIDRKGQGGQPQHF. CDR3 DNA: TGTGCCAGTAGTATAGATCGGAAAGGACAGGGCGGTCAGCCCCAGCATTTT.

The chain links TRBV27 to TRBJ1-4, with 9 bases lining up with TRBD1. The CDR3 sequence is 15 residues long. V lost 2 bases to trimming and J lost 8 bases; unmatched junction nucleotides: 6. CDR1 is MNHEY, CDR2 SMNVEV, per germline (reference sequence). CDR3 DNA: TGTGCCAGCAGTTTAGGCGGGACAGGGCTCGAAAAACTGTTTTTT. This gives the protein CASSLGGTGLEKLFF.

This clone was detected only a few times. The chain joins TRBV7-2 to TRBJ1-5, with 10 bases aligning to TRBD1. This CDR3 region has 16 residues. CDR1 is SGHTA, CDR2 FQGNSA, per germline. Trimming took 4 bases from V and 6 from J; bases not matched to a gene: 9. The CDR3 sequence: CASSYLTGGSGQPQHF. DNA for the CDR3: TGTGCCAGCAGCTACCTGACAGGGGGCTCGGGTCAGCCCCAGCATTTT.

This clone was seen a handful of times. CDR3 amino acids: CAISEGGRLKDTQYF. CDR3 nucleotides: TGTGCCATCAGTGAAGGAGGACGGCTCAAGGATACGCAGTATTTT. The V and J genes are TRBV10-3 and TRBJ2-3, with D maybe TRBD2 (5 bases). This CDR3 has 15 amino acids. Germline CDR1 is ENHRY and CDR2 is SYGVKD. Between the trimmed V and J ends, which lost 3 bases and 6 bases, there was a span of 16 bases.

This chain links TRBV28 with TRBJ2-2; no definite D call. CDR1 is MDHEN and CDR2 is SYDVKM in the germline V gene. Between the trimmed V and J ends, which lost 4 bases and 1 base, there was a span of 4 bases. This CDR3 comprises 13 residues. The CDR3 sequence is CASSSENTGELFF. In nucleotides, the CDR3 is TGTGCCAGCAGTTCAGAGAACACCGGGGAGCTGTTTTTT.

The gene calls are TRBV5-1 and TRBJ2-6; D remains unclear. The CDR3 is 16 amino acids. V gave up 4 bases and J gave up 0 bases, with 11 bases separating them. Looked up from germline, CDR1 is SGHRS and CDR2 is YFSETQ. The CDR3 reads CASSPDTASGANVLTF. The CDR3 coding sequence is TGCGCCAGCAGCCCCGACACGGCCTCTGGGGCCAACGTCCTGACTTTC.

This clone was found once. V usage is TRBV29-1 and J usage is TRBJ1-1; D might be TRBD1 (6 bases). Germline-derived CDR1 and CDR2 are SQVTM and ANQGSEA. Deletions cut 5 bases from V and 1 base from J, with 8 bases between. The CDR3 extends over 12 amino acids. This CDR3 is CSVTGRNTEAFF. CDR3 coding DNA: TGCAGCGTTACAGGGCGGAACACTGAAGCTTTCTTT.

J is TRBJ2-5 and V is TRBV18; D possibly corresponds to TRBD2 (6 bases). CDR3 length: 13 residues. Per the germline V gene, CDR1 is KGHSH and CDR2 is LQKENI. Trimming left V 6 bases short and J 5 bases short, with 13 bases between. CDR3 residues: CASSPGEAETQYF. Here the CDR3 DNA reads TGTGCCAGCTCCCCGGGGGAGGCCGAGACCCAGTACTTC.

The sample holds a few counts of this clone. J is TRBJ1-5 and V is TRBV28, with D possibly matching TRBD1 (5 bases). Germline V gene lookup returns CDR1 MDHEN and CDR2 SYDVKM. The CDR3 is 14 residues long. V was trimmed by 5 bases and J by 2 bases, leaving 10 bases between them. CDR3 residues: CASSAGPRNQPQHF. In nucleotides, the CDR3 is TGTGCCAGCAGTGCGGGACCGCGCAATCAGCCCCAGCATTTT.

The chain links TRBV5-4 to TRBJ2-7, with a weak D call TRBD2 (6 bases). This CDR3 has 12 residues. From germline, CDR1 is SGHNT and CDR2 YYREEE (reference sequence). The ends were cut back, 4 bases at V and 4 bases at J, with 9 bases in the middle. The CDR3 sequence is CASSESGYEQYF. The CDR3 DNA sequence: TGTGCCAGCAGCGAAAGCGGGTACGAGCAGTACTTC.

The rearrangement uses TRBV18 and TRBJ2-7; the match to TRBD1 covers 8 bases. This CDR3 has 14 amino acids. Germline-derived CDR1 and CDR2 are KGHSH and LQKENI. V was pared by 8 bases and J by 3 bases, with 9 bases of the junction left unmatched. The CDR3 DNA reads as TGTGCCAGCGGACGACAGGGGAATTACTACGAGCAGTACTTC. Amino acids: CASGRQGNYYEQYF. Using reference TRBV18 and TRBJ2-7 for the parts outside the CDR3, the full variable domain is NAGVMQNPRHLVRRRGQEARLRCSPMKGHSHVYWYRQLPEEGLKFMVYLQKENIIDESGMPKERFSAEFPKEGPSILRIQQVVRGDSAAYFCASGRQGNYYEQYFGPGTRLTVT.

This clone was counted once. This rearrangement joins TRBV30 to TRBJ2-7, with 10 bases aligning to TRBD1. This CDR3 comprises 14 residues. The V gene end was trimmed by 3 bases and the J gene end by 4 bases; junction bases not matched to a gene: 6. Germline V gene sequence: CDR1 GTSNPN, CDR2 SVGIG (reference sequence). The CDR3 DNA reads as TGTGCCTGGAGCAGCGGGACAGGGGTTTACGAGCAGTACTTC. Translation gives CAWSSGTGVYEQYF.

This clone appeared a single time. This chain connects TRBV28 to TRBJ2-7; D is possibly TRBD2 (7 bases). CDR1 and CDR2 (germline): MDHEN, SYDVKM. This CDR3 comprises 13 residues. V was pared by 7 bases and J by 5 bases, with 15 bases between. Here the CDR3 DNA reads TGTGCCAGCACCTCCTGGGGGGGCAACGAGCAGTACTTC. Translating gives CASTSWGGNEQYF.

CDR3 amino acids: CASSPILASGNYNEQFF. Written as DNA, the CDR3 is TGTGCCAGCAGTCCCATCCTAGCGAGCGGTAACTACAATGAGCAGTTCTTC. This chain links TRBV28 with TRBJ2-1, with D maybe TRBD2 (6 bases). The germline V gene encodes CDR1 MDHEN and CDR2 SYDVKM. Deletions cut 5 bases from V and 3 bases from J, with 20 bases between. This CDR3 contains 17 residues.

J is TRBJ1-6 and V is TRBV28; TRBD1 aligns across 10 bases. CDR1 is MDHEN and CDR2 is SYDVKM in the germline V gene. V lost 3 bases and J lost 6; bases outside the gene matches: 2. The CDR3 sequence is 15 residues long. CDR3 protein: CASSFGTGVNSPLHF. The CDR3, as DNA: TGTGCCAGCAGTTTCGGGACAGGGGTTAATTCACCCCTCCACTTT.

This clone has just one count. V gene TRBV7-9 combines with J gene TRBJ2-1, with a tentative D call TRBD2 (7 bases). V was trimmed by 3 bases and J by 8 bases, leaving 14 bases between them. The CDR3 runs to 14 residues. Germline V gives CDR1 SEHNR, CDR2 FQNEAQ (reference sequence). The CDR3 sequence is CASSFFGGADEQFF. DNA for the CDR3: TGTGCCAGCAGCTTTTTTGGGGGGGCAGATGAGCAGTTCTTC.

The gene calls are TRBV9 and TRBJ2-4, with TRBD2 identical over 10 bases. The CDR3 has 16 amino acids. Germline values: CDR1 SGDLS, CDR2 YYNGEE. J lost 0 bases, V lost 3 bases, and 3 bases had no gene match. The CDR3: CASSASGGGAKNIQYF. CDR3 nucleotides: TGTGCCAGCAGCGCAAGCGGGGGGGGAGCCAAAAACATTCAGTACTTC.

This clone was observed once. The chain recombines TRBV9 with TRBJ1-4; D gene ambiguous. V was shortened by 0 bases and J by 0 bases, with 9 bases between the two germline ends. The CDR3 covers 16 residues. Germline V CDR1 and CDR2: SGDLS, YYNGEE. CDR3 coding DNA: TGTGCCAGCAGCGTAGAGGTGGAGGCAACTAATGAAAAACTGTTTTTT. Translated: CASSVEVEATNEKLFF.

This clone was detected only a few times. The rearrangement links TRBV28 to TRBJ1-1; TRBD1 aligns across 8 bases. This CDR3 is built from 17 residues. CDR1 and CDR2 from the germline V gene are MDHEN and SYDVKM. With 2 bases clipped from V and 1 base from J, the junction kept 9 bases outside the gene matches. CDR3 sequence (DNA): TGTGCCAGCAGTTTAACCCAGGGGGCGGCGGGGAACACTGAAGCTTTCTTT. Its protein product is CASSLTQGAAGNTEAFF.

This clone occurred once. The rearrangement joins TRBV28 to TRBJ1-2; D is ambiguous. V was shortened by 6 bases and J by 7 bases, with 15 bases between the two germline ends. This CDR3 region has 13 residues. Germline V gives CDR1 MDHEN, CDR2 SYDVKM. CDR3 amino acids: CASRDRGSSGYTF. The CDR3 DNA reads TGTGCCAGCAGAGATCGGGGTTCTAGTGGCTACACCTTC.

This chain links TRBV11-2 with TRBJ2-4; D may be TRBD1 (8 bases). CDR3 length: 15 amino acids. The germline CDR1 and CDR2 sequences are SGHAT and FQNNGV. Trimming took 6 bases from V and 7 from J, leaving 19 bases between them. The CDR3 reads CASRSDRGAGNIQYF. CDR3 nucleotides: TGTGCCAGCAGGTCTGACAGGGGAGCGGGGAACATTCAGTACTTC.

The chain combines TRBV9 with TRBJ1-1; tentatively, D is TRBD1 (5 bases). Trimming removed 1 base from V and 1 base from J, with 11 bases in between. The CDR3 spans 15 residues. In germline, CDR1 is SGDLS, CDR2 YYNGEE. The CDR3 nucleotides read TGTGCCAGCAGCGTACAGGGCGGTACGAACACTGAAGCTTTCTTT. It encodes CASSVQGGTNTEAFF.

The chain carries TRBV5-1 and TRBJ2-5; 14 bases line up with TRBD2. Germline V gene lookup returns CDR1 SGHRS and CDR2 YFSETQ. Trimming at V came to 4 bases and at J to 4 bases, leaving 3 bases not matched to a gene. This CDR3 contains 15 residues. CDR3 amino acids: CASSPGLAGAETQYF. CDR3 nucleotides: TGCGCCAGCAGCCCGGGACTAGCGGGAGCAGAGACCCAGTACTTC.

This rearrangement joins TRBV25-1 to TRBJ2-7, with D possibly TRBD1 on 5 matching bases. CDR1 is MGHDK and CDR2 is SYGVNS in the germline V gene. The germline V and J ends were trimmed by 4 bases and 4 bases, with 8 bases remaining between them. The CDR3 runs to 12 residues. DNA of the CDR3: TGTGCCAGCAGTGGACAGTTGTACGAGCAGTACTTC. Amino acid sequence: CASSGQLYEQYF.

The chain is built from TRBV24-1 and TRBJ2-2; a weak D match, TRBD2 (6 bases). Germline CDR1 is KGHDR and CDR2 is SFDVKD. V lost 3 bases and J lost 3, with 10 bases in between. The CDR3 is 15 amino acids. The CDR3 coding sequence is TGTGCCACCAGTGATCCCGGGACTTACACCGGGGAGCTGTTTTTT. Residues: CATSDPGTYTGELFF.

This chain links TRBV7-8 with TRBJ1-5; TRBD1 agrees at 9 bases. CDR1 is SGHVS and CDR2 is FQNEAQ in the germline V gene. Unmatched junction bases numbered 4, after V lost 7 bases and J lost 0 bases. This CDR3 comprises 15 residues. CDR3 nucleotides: TGTGCCAGCAACAGGGGGCCTTATAGCAATCAGCCCCAGCATTTT. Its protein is CASNRGPYSNQPQHF.

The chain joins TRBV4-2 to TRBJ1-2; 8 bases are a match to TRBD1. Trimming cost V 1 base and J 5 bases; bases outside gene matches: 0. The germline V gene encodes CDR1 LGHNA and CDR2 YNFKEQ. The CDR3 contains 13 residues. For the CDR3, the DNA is TGTGCCAGCAGCCAAGGGACAGGGTATGGCTACACCTTC. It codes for CASSQGTGYGYTF.

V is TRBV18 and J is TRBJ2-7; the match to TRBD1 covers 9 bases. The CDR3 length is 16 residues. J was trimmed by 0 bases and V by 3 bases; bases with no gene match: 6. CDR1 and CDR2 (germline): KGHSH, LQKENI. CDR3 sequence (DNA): TGTGCCAGCTCACCCAGAGGACAGGGGACCTCCTACGAGCAGTACTTC. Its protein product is CASSPRGQGTSYEQYF.

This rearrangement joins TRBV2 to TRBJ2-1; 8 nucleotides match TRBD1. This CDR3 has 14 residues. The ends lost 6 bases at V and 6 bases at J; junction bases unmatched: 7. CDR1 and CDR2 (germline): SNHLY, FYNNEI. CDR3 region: CASSGQGKVNEQFF. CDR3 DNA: TGTGCCAGCAGCGGACAGGGTAAGGTCAATGAGCAGTTCTTC.

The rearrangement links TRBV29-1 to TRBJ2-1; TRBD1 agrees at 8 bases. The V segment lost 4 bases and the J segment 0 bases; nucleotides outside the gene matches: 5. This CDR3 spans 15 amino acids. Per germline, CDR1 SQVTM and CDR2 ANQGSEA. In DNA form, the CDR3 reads TGCAGCGTTGGATCAGGGGGCAACTCCTACAATGAGCAGTTCTTC. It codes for CSVGSGGNSYNEQFF.

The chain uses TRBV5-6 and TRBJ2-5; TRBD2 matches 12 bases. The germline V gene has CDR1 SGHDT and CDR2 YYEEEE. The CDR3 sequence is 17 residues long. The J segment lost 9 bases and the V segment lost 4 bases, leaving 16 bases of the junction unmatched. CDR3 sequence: CASSLPGLAGSGEAQYF. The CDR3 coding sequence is TGTGCCAGCAGCCTTCCGGGACTAGCGGGTTCCGGGGAGGCCCAGTACTTC.